A selection of T cell receptor beta chains follows, all from one sample in a study of blood T cell repertoires in COVID-19. TCRdb's copy holds only in-frame clones and misses some; the assay was immunoSEQ multiplex PCR. This table has hundreds of thousands of clones, 80% to 90% appearing once. Sequencing was done on a sample of peripheral blood. These receptors were obtained from a woman aged 50 to 60 with COVID-19, enrolled during active disease. Each CDR3 is given with its conserved first and last residue. Each record gives: J gene, clone size, D gene, V gene, CDR3 protein, CDR3 DNA. A D gene is named only where the DNA matches it firmly. Clone size, where shown, is once, few, many, or a class for clones that have expanded.

TRBJ2-1	NA	NA	TRBV18	CASSQSGPYNEQFF	TGTGCCAGCTCACAGTCCGGTCCCTACAATGAGCAGTTCTTC
TRBJ2-7	NA	NA	TRBV6-2/TRBV6-3	CASSYGGDRYEQYF	TGTGCCAGCAGCTATGGAGGGGATCGATACGAGCAGTACTTC
TRBJ1-1	NA	TRBD1	TRBV5-4	CASSRQGWDEAFF	TGTGCCAGCAGCCGACAGGGGTGGGATGAAGCTTTCTTT
TRBJ1-2	NA	NA	TRBV7-2	CASSLAAGDYGYTF	TGTGCCAGCAGCTTAGCAGCGGGGGACTATGGCTACACCTTC
TRBJ1-2	NA	NA	TRBV5-4	CASSLAEGYGYTF	TGTGCCAGCAGCTTGGCAGAGGGCTATGGCTACACCTTC
TRBJ2-1	NA	NA	TRBV2	CASSGHNEQFF	TGTGCCAGCAGTGGGCACAATGAGCAGTTCTTC
TRBJ1-6	NA	NA	TRBV6-5	CASRREGYNSPLHF	TGTGCCAGCAGGAGGGAGGGATATAATTCACCCCTCCACTTT
TRBJ1-3	once	NA	TRBV7-9	CASSRTEGNTIYF	TGTGCCAGCAGCCGGACTGAGGGAAACACCATATATTTT
TRBJ2-5	NA	NA	TRBV7-2	CASSFKPMETQYF	TGTGCCAGCAGCTTCAAGCCGATGGAGACCCAGTACTTC
TRBJ2-1	NA	NA	TRBV6-4	CASSGGTQSYNEQFF	TGTGCCAGCAGTGGAGGGACACAGTCCTACAATGAGCAGTTCTTC
TRBJ2-7	NA	NA	TRBV27	CATRALAGPYEQYF	TGTGCCACCAGAGCCCTCGCGGGACCCTACGAGCAGTACTTC
TRBJ1-5	once	NA	TRBV5-1	CASSPVGGGNQPQHF	TGCGCCAGCAGCCCGGTGGGGGGTGGCAATCAGCCCCAGCATTTT
TRBJ2-4	NA	NA	TRBV7-9	CASSGGLAKNIQYF	TGTGCCAGCAGCGGAGGGCTAGCCAAAAACATTCAGTACTTC
TRBJ1-2	NA	NA	TRBV30	CAWSSSGVGYTF	TGTGCCTGGAGCTCGTCCGGGGTGGGCTACACCTTC